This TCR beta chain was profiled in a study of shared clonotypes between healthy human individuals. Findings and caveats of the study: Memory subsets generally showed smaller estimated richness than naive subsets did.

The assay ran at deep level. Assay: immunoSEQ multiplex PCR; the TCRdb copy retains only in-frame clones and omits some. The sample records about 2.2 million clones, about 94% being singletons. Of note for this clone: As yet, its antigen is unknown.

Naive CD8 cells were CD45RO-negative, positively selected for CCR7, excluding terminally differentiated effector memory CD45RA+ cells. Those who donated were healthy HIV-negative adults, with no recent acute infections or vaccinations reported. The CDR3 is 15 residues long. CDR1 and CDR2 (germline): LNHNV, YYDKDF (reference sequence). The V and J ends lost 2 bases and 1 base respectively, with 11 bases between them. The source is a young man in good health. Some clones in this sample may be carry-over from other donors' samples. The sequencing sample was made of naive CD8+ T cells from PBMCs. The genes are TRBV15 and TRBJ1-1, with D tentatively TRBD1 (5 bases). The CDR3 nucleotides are TGTGCCACCAGCAGATCCGGGACGCCGAACACTGAAGCTTTCTTT. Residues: CATSRSGTPNTEAFF.